This TCR beta chain came from a study of post-analysis software for immune sequencing data. Concerning this clonotype itself: The antigen remains unidentified. Its ends do not fully match the called genes, so a read error is possible.

CDR3 length equals 14 residues. Germline CDR1 reads SGDLS; CDR2 reads YYNGEE. Built from TCR beta cDNA, the libraries had unique molecular identifiers in them. From the PCR reads, TCRdb called clonotypes with MiXCR, one entry per CDR3 protein. The sample holds 700,000 to 900,000 distinct CDR3 sequences, more than 45% seen once. Notes on the study in general: Relative to controls, patients had about 5 TRBV segments at higher frequency, with TRBV5-6, TRBV5-1 and TRBV20-1 among these.

The J gene is TRBJ2-7, the V gene TRBV9; 7 bases fit TRBD1. The receptor comes from a girl aged 5 to 17 with multiple sclerosis. Sequencing was performed on blood. The CDR3 is CVSSVGTEGYEQYF. CDR3 coding DNA: TGTGTCAGCAGCGTGGGGACAGAGGGCTACGAGCAGTACTTC.